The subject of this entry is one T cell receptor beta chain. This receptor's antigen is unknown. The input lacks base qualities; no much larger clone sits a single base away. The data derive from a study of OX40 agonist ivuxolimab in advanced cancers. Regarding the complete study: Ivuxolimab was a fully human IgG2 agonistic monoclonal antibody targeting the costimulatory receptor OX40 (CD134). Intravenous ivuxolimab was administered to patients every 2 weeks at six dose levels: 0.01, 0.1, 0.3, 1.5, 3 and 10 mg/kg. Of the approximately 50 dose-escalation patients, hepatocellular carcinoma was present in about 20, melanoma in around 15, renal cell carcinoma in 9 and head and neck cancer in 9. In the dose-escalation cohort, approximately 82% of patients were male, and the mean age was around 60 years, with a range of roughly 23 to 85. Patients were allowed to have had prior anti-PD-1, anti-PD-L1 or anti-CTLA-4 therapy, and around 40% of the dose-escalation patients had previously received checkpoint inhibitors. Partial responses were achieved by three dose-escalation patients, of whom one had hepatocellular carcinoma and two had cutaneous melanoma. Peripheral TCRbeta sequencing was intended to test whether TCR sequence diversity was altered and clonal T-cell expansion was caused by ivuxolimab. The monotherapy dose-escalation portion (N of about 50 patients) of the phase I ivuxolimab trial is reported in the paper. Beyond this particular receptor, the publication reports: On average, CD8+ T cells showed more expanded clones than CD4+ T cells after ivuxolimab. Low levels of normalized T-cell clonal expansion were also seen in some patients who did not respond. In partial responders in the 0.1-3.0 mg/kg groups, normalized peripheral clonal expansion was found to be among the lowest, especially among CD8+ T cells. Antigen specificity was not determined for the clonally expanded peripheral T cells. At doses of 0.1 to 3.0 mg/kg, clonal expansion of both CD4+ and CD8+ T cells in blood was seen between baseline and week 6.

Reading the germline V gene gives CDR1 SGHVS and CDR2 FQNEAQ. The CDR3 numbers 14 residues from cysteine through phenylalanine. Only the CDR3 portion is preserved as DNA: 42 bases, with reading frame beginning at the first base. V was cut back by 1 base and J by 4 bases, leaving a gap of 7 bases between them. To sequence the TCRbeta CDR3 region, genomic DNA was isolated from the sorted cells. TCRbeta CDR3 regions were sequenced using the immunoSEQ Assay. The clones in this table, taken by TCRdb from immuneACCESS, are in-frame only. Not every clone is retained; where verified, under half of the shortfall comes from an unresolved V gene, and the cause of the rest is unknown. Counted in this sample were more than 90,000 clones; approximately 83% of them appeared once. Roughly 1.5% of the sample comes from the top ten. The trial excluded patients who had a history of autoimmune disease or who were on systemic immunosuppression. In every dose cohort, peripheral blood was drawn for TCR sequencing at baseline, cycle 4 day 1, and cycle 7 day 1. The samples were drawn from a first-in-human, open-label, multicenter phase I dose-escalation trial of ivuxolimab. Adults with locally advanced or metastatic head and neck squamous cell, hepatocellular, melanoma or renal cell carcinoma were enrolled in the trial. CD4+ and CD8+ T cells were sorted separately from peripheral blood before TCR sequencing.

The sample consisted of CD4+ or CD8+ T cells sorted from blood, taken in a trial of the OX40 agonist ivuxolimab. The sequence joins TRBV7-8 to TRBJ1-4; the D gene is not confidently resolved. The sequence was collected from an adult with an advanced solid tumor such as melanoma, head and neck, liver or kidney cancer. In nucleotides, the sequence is TGTGCCAGCAGCTTAGTGCGTCATAATGAAAAACTGTTTTTT. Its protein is CASSLVRHNEKLFF.